This T cell receptor beta chain was captured by sequencing in a study of blood T cell repertoires in COVID-19. Study in general: Acute and convalescent COVID-19 specimens originated in the United States, Italy and Spain.

In the original processing: Amplification of reference gene primers provided the estimated nucleated cell counts. TCRdb's table, derived via immunoSEQ multiplex PCR, lists solely in-frame clones and lacks some. V and J calls and clone size are those listed in that table; D and trimming were worked out from the DNA. The data show about 310,000 clones, with 75% to 90% seen just once and 2.5% to 3.5% held by the top ten. Seattle patients were enrolled while actively infected and followed longitudinally. Germline loops: CDR1 LGHNT, CDR2 FRNRAP. CDR3 size: 14 residues. After removal of 1 base from V and 6 bases from J, the junction contained 5 bases not matched to a gene.

This clonotype was obtained from a woman in her thirties with COVID-19, enrolled during active disease. The sequenced sample consisted of peripheral blood. The chain combines TRBV12-5 with TRBJ1-2, with TRBD1 matching over 7 bases. Written as DNA, the CDR3 is TGTGCTAGTGGTTTGGGACAGGGTCTTGATGGCTACACCTTC. Translating it yields CASGLGQGLDGYTF.